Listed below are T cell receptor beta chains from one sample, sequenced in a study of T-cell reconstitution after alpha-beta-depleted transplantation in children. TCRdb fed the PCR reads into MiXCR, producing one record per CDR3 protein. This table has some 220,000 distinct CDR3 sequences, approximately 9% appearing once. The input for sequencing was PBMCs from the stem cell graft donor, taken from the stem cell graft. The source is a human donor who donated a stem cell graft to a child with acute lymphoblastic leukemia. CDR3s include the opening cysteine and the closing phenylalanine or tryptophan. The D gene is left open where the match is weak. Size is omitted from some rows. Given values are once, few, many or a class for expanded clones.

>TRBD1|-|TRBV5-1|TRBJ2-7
CASRRDGDRPYEQYF
TGCGCCAGCAGACGAGACGGGGACAGACCTTACGAGCAGTACTTC
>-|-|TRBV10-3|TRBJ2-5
CATQGGEETQYF
TGTGCCACCCAAGGCGGGGAGGAGACCCAGTACTTC
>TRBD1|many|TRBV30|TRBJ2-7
CAWSTGQGQYF
TGTGCCTGGAGTACAGGACAGGGTCAGTACTTC
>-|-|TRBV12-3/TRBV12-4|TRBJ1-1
CASSRTALNTEAFF
TGTGCCAGCAGTCGGACGGCATTGAACACTGAAGCTTTCTTT
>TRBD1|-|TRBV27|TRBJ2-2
CASNLQGTGELFF
TGTGCCAGCAACCTACAGGGGACCGGGGAGCTGTTTTTT
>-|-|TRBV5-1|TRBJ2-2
CASSLARGPSVTGELFF
TGCGCCAGCAGCTTGGCTCGGGGCCCCAGTGTGACCGGGGAGCTGTTTTTT
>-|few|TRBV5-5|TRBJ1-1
CASSLLGKGSTEAFF
TGTGCCAGCAGCTTGCTGGGGAAAGGAAGCACTGAAGCTTTCTTT
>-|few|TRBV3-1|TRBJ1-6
CASSHDTRSYNSPLHF
TGTGCCAGCAGCCACGACACCCGCTCCTATAATTCACCCCTCCACTTT
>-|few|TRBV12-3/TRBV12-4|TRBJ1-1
CASSFDSGNTEAFF
TGTGCCAGCAGTTTCGACAGCGGGAACACTGAAGCTTTCTTT
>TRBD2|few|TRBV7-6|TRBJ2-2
CASSRRRLAKTGELFF
TGTGCCAGCAGCCGACGAAGACTAGCCAAGACCGGGGAGCTGTTTTTT
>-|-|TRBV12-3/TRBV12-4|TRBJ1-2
CASSTYGTPNGYTF
TGTGCCAGCAGTACCTACGGGACACCGAATGGCTACACCTTC
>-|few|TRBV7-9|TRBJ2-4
CASSSYPDPRAKNIQYF
TGTGCCAGCAGCTCGTACCCGGACCCCCGGGCTAAAAACATTCAGTACTTC
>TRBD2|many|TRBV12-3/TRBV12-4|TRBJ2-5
CASSTSGVPETQYF
TGTGCCAGCAGTACTAGCGGGGTCCCGGAGACCCAGTACTTC
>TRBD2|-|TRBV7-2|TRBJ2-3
CASSLVAGLADTQYF
TGTGCCAGCAGCTTAGTAGCGGGGTTGGCAGATACGCAGTATTTT
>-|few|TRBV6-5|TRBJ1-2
CASSSTEERNYGYTF
TGTGCCAGCAGTTCCACAGAAGAGCGAAACTATGGCTACACCTTC
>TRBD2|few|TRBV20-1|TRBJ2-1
CSARRLAGNEQFF
TGCAGTGCTAGACGGCTAGCGGGAAATGAGCAGTTCTTC
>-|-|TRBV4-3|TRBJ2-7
CASSQEWNLSYEQYF
TGCGCCAGCAGCCAAGAATGGAACCTCTCCTACGAGCAGTACTTC
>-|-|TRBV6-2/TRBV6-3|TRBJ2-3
CASYRGLYTDTQYF
TGTGCCAGCTATCGTGGGTTATACACAGATACGCAGTATTTT
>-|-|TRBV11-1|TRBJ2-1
CASSLVMTENLAYNEQFF
TGTGCCAGCAGCTTAGTAATGACCGAGAACTTAGCATACAATGAGCAGTTCTTC
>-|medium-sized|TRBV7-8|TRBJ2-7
CASSSGGGSYRIHYEQYF
TGTGCCAGCAGTTCCGGAGGGGGCTCATATCGGATTCACTACGAGCAGTACTTC
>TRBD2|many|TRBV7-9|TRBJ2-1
CASETRTSASSYNEQFF
TGTGCCAGCGAGACGAGGACTAGCGCGAGCTCCTACAATGAGCAGTTCTTC
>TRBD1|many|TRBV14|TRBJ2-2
CASSHLKTGGTSNTGELFF
TGTGCCAGCAGCCATTTGAAGACAGGGGGGACATCGAACACCGGGGAGCTGTTTTTT
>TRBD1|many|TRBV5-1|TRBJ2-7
CASATGQGEVEEQYF
TGCGCCAGCGCGACCGGACAGGGAGAGGTGGAAGAGCAGTACTTC